The sequence of this T cell receptor (beta chain) was determined in a study of cytomegalovirus exposure and HLA in healthy donors. Sequencing used immunoSEQ multiplex PCR; TCRdb keeps in-frame clones, though not all of them. The table shows over 60,000 clones, with about 95% occurring only once. This clonotype was obtained from a man aged 18 to 29 in good health and CMV-seronegative. The sequenced material came from PBMCs.

The CDR3 DNA reads as TGTGCCAGCAGTTCCCTTGACGGGATATACAATGAGCAGTTCTTC. Translated, it gives CASSSLDGIYNEQFF. The chain recombines TRBV6-6 with TRBJ2-1; TRBD2 is a possible D gene (5 bases). The germline CDR1 and CDR2 sequences are MNHNY and SVGAGI (reference sequence). Trimming pared 4 bases from V and 4 bases from J, leaving 14 bases between. The CDR3 has 15 residues.